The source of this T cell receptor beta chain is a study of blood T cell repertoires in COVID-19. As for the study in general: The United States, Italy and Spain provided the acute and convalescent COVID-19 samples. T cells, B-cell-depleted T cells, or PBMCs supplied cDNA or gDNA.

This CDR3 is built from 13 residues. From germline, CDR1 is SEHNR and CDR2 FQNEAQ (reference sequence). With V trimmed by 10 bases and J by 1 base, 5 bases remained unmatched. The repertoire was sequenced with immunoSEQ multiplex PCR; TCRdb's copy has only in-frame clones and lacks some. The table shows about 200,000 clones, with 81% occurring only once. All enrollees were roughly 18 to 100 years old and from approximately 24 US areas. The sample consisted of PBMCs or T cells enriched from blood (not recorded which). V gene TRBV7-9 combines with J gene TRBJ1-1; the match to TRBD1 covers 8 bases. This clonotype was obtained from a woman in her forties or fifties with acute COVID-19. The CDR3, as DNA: TGTGCCACCGCGGGACAGGCGAACACTGAAGCTTTCTTT. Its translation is CATAGQANTEAFF.